The 24 T cell receptor beta chains below all came from one sample that was sequenced in a study of ipilimumab plus nivolumab after autologous stem cell transplantation. The protocol was immunoSEQ multiplex PCR, while the TCRdb copy is restricted to in-frame clones and leaves out a portion. The profile covers roughly 25,000 clones, with just over 85% appearing a single time and around 5% taken by the ten largest. The sample was PBMCs, taken in a trial of ipilimumab plus nivolumab as post-transplant consolidation. These receptors all come from a male donor with diffuse large B-cell lymphoma.

This chain connects TRBV7-8 to TRBJ1-3, with TRBD1 as a possible D gene (6 bases). Germline values: CDR1 SGHVS, CDR2 FQNEAQ. CDR3 length: 14 residues. Trimming took 5 bases from V and 4 from J, leaving 12 bases between them. CDR3 sequence reads: CASSNREAGNTIYF. The CDR3 DNA reads as TGTGCCAGCAGCAACAGGGAGGCAGGAAACACCATATATTTT.

The chain carries TRBV5-6 and TRBJ1-4; TRBD1 aligns across 12 bases. This CDR3 comprises 16 residues. The V and J ends lost 4 bases and 5 bases, in that order; junction bases with no gene match: 6. The V gene's germline CDR1 is SGHDT and CDR2 YYEEEE. CDR3 coding DNA: TGTGCCAGCAGCGCCGGGACAGGGGGCCGAAATGAAAAACTGTTTTTT. This translates into CASSAGTGGRNEKLFF.

The chain couples TRBV7-9 to TRBJ2-7; 12 bases match TRBD2. The CDR3 loop spans 16 amino acids. Germline CDR1 reads SEHNR; CDR2 reads FQNEAQ (reference sequence). V gave up 4 bases and J gave up 8 bases; unmatched junction bases: 12. The CDR3 sequence: CASSSTTGTSGFQQYF. Here the CDR3 DNA reads TGTGCCAGCAGCTCCACAACCGGGACTAGCGGGTTCCAGCAGTACTTC.

The chain has TRBV2 and TRBJ1-2; possible D gene TRBD1, 5 bases. CDR1 is SNHLY and CDR2 is FYNNEI in the germline V gene. Trimming cost V 4 bases and J 0 bases, with 9 bases left between them. The length of the CDR3 is 14 residues. CDR3 region: CASSGDPPNYGYTF. The CDR3 region has the DNA TGTGCCAGCAGTGGGGACCCCCCTAACTATGGCTACACCTTC.

The chain combines TRBV5-6 with TRBJ1-4; 7 bases line up with TRBD1. The CDR3 runs 15 residues. Losses at the gene ends were 4 bases for V and 4 bases for J; bases not matched to a gene: 7. CDR1 and CDR2 (germline): SGHDT, YYEEEE. The CDR3: CASSPMTGYNEKLFF. For the CDR3, the DNA is TGTGCCAGCAGCCCAATGACAGGGTATAATGAAAAACTGTTTTTT.

Worth noting for this clone: The sample carries other DNA sequences with the same CDR3. The chain joins TRBV6-5 to TRBJ1-1; D is ambiguous. Between the trimmed V and J ends, which lost 6 bases and 0 bases, there was a span of 5 bases. Germline values: CDR1 MNHEY, CDR2 SVGAGI. CDR3 size: 12 residues. CDR3 nucleotide sequence: TGTGCCAGCAGCACACTGAACACTGAAGCTTTCTTT. Protein product: CASSTLNTEAFF.

V usage is TRBV7-8 and J usage is TRBJ2-3; 9 bases are a match to TRBD1. In germline, CDR1 is SGHVS, CDR2 FQNEAQ. J lost 1 base, V lost 2 bases, and 4 bases had no gene match. CDR3 length: 16 residues. The CDR3 region is CASSLLQGAGTDTQYF. As DNA, the CDR3 is TGTGCCAGCAGCTTATTACAGGGGGCGGGCACAGATACGCAGTATTTT.

This clone was detected once. The gene calls are TRBV30 and TRBJ2-7; no firm D call. V lost 0 bases to trimming and J lost 4 bases, with 10 bases between them. This CDR3 has 13 residues. Germline loops: CDR1 GTSNPN, CDR2 SVGIG (reference sequence). The CDR3 protein is CAWSVPPNYEQYF. The CDR3 nucleotides are TGTGCCTGGAGTGTACCGCCGAATTACGAGCAGTACTTC.

This clone came up once. This sequence joins TRBV6-6 and TRBJ2-5; TRBD1 agrees at 11 bases. Losses at the gene ends were 7 bases for V and 1 base for J; bases not matched to a gene: 5. The CDR3 is made up of 15 amino acids. The germline CDR1 and CDR2 sequences are MNHNY and SVGAGI (reference sequence). This chain's CDR3 is CASNSGTGGQETQYF. CDR3 sequence (DNA): TGTGCCAGCAATAGCGGGACAGGGGGCCAAGAGACCCAGTACTTC.

J is TRBJ2-5 and V is TRBV5-1, with 12 bases that match TRBD2. Per germline, CDR1 SGHRS and CDR2 YFSETQ. V gave up 4 bases and J gave up 6 bases; unmatched junction bases: 7. The CDR3 is 15 amino acids. The CDR3 sequence is CASSQTSGGGKTQYF. DNA of the CDR3: TGCGCCAGCAGCCAGACTAGCGGGGGTGGAAAGACCCAGTACTTC.

V and J are TRBV28 and TRBJ1-1; a weak D match, TRBD1 (6 bases). V lost 6 bases to trimming and J lost 8 bases, with 16 bases between them. Germline CDR1 is MDHEN and CDR2 is SYDVKM. This CDR3 contains 13 residues. The CDR3 is CASSQIPGAEAFF. The CDR3 nucleotides are TGTGCCAGCAGCCAAATCCCAGGGGCAGAAGCTTTCTTT.

The chain is built from TRBV4-2 and TRBJ2-5; 11 positions match TRBD2. With V trimmed by 8 bases and J by 2 bases, 7 bases remained unmatched. The length of the CDR3 is 15 residues. Germline CDR1 and CDR2: LGHNA and YNFKEQ. The chain's CDR3 is CASGLTSGGQETQYF. CDR3 coding DNA: TGTGCCAGCGGTCTCACTAGCGGGGGTCAAGAGACCCAGTACTTC.

The chain combines TRBV13 with TRBJ2-5; 7 nucleotides line up with TRBD2. This CDR3 region has 15 residues. With V trimmed by 1 base and J by 2 bases, 4 bases remained unmatched. Germline V gives CDR1 PRHDT, CDR2 FYEKMQ (reference sequence). The CDR3 bases are TGTGCCAGCAGCTTAGTAGGGAGGGCTCAAGAGACCCAGTACTTC. Translating it yields CASSLVGRAQETQYF. Full variable domain (outside the CDR3, taken from reference TRBV13 and TRBJ2-5): AAGVIQSPRHLIKEKRETATLKCYPIPRHDTVYWYQQGPGQDPQFLISFYEKMQSDKGSIPDRFSAQQFSDYHSELNMSSLELGDSALYFCASSLVGRAQETQYFGPGTRLLVL.

The chain is built from TRBV28 and TRBJ2-7; unclear D gene. Trimming stripped 3 bases from V and 3 bases from J, with 9 bases between. Germline CDR1 reads MDHEN; CDR2 reads SYDVKM. This CDR3 region has 13 residues. The CDR3 bases are TGTGCCAGCAGTTTGGTCCCAAGCTACGAGCAGTACTTC. It encodes CASSLVPSYEQYF.

The genes are TRBV9 and TRBJ2-1, with 7 bases fitting TRBD2. The germline V gene has CDR1 SGDLS and CDR2 YYNGEE. J was trimmed by 8 bases and V by 0 bases; bases with no gene match: 5. The CDR3 contains 14 residues. The CDR3 spells CASSVATSGDEQFF. CDR3 coding DNA: TGTGCCAGCAGCGTAGCTACCAGCGGGGATGAGCAGTTCTTC. The full variable domain, its missing parts supplied by reference TRBV9 and TRBJ2-1, is DSGVTQTPKHLITATGQRVTLRCSPRSGDLSVYWYQQSLDQGLQFLIQYYNGEERAKGNILERFSAQQFPDLHSELNLSSLELGDSALYFCASSVATSGDEQFFGPGTRLTVL.

V usage is TRBV6-5 and J usage is TRBJ1-2, with 7 bases matching TRBD1. Germline V gene sequence: CDR1 MNHEY, CDR2 SVGAGI. V dropped 8 bases and J dropped 4; count of bases not matched to a gene: 4. CDR3 length: 12 amino acids. The CDR3 is CASRQGSYGYTF. The CDR3 coding sequence is TGTGCCAGCCGACAGGGTTCCTATGGCTACACCTTC.

This chain links TRBV7-3 with TRBJ1-6; D unresolved. The germline V gene encodes CDR1 SGHTA and CDR2 FQGTGA. The CDR3 has 13 amino acids. V lost 8 bases to trimming and J lost 4 bases, with 9 bases between them. Here the CDR3 reads CASPRAYNSPLHF. As DNA, the CDR3 is TGTGCCAGCCCCCGTGCTTATAATTCACCCCTCCACTTT. The full variable domain, rest sourced from reference TRBV7-3 and TRBJ1-6, is GAGVSQTPSNKVTEKGKYVELRCDPISGHTALYWYRQSLGQGPEFLIYFQGTGAADDSGLPNDRFFAVRPEGSVSTLKIQRTERGDSAVYLCASPRAYNSPLHFGNGTRLTVT.

The V and J genes are TRBV30 and TRBJ1-6; maybe TRBD1 (6 bases). V shed 3 bases and J shed 6 bases, with 12 bases lying between them. Per germline, CDR1 GTSNPN and CDR2 SVGIG (reference sequence). The CDR3 length is 14 residues. The CDR3 spells CAWSQGTINSPLHF. CDR3 DNA sequence: TGTGCCTGGAGCCAGGGGACTATTAATTCACCCCTCCACTTT.

J is TRBJ2-1 and V is TRBV12-2; the DNA was not compared with TRBD1, the D call given in the table. TRBV12-2 is described as a pseudogene. The CDR3 totals 16 residues. The CDR3 spells CASRLEHRDINDEQFF. The CDR3 DNA sequence: TGTGCAAGTCGCTTAGAACACCGGGACATAAACGATGAGCAGTTCTTC.

The genes are TRBV11-2 and TRBJ1-2, with D perhaps TRBD1 (6 bases). Per the germline V gene, CDR1 is SGHAT and CDR2 is FQNNGV. The CDR3 totals 14 residues. V lost 1 base to trimming and J lost 5 bases, with 11 bases between them. The chain's CDR3 is CASSLGGGEYGYTF. The CDR3 DNA sequence: TGTGCCAGCAGCTTAGGTGGGGGCGAGTATGGCTACACCTTC.

The chain joins TRBV6-1 to TRBJ2-2; unclear D gene. V dropped 9 bases and J dropped 6 bases, with 8 bases sitting between them. CDR3 length: 11 residues. Germline CDR1 and CDR2: MNHNS and SASEGT. The DNA of the CDR3 is TGTGCCAGTATAAATCCCGGGGAGCTGTTTTTT. This gives the protein CASINPGELFF.

The chain links TRBV6-5 to TRBJ2-5, with D uncertain. This CDR3 region has 11 residues. Germline CDR1 reads MNHEY; CDR2 reads SVGAGI. Trimming shortened V by 5 bases and J by 9 bases, and 10 bases separated the two germline ends. CDR3 region: CASSAYGPQYF. CDR3 bases: TGTGCCAGCAGTGCCTACGGCCCCCAGTACTTC.

The chain recombines TRBV7-2 with TRBJ2-2; D is unclear. Trimming removed 2 bases from V and 6 bases from J, with 10 bases in between. CDR3 length: 14 amino acids. In germline, CDR1 is SGHTA, CDR2 FQGNSA. Written as DNA, the CDR3 is TGTGCCAGCAGCTTAACCCGATTACCCGGGGAGCTGTTTTTT. Amino acid sequence: CASSLTRLPGELFF.

This rearrangement joins TRBV18 to TRBJ1-1; no firm D call. The CDR3 length is 13 residues. Per germline, CDR1 KGHSH and CDR2 LQKENI. Between the trimmed V and J ends, which lost 3 bases and 10 bases, there was a span of 15 bases. The CDR3 nucleotides read TGTGCCAGCTCACCCCCGTCGGCGGATGGAGCTTTCTTT. Protein sequence: CASSPPSADGAFF.